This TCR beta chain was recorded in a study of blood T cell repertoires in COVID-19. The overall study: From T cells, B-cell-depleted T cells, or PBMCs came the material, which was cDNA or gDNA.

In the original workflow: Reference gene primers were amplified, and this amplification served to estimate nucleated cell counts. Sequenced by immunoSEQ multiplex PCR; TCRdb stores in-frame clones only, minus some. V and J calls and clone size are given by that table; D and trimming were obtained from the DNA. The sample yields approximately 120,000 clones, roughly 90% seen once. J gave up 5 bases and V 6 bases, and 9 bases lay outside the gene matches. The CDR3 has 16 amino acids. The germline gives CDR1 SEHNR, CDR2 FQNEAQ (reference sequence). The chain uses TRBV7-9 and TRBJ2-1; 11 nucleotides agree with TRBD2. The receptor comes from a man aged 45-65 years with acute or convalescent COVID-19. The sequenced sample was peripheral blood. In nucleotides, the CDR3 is TGTGCCAGCAGTCTTACTAGCGGGAGTTTACACAATGAGCAGTTCTTC. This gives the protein CASSLTSGSLHNEQFF.